This T cell receptor (beta chain) originates from a study of beta chain features in type 1 diabetes. Study in general: When patients were set against healthy donors, age, gender and cell yields were similar.

Looked up from germline, CDR1 is SGHRS and CDR2 is YFSETQ. This CDR3 is built from 16 residues. V dropped 4 bases and J dropped 4; count of bases not matched to a gene: 9. The whole isolated RNA underwent reverse transcription, so sequencing captured expressed TCRB transcripts. Mean read depth for naive, central memory and regulatory T cell samples was about 3.6 million reads. TCRdb's copy holds only in-frame clones and misses some; the assay was immunoSEQ multiplex PCR. The table shows some 410,000 clones, with 11% occurring only once. The TCR sequence derives from a woman younger than 30 in good health. Sequencing was carried out using naive CD4+ T cells from blood. The V call is TRBV5-1, the J call TRBJ2-2; TRBD2 matches 8 bases. The CDR3 nucleotides are TGCGCCAGCAGCGTCCAGCGGGAGTCGATCACCGGGGAGCTGTTTTTT. Amino acids: CASSVQRESITGELFF.